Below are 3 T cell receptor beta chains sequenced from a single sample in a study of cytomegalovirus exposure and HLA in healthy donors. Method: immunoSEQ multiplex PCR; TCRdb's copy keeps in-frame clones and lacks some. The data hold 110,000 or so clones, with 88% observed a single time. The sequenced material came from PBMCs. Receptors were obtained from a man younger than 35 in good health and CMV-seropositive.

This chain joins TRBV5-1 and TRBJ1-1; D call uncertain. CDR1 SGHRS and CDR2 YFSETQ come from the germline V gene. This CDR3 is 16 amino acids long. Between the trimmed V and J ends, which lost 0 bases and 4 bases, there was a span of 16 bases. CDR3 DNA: TGCGCCAGCAGCTTGGGACACGGGAACCGAGTCACTGAAGCTTTCTTT. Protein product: CASSLGHGNRVTEAFF.

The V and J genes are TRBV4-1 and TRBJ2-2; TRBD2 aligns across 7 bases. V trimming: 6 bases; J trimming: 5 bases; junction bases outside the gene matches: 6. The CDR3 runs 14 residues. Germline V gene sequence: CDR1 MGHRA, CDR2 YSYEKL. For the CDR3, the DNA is TGCGCCAGCAGGACACCCGGGGGGACCGGGGAGCTGTTTTTT. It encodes CASRTPGGTGELFF.

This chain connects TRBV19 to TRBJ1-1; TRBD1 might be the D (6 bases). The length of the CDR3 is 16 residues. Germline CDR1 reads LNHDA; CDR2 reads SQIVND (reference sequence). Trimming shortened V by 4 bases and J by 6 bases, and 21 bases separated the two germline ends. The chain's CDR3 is CASSTGARPGGPEAFF. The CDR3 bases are TGTGCCAGTAGTACCGGGGCGCGGCCCGGGGGGCCTGAAGCTTTCTTT.